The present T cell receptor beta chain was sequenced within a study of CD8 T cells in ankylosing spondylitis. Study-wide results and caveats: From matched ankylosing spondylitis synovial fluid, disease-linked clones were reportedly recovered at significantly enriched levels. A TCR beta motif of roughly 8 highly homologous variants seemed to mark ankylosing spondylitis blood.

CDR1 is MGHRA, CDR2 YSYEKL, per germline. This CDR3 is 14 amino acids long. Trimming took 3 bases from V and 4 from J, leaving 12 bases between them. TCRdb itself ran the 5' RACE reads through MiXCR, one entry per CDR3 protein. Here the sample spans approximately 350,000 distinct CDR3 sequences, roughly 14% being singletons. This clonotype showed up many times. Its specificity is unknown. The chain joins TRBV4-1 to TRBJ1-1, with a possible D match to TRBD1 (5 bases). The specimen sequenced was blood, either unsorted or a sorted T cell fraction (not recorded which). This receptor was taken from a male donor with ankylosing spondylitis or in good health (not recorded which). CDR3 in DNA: TGCGCCAGCAGCCATATCGGGCAGGGCACTGAAGCTTTCTTT. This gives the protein CASSHIGQGTEAFF.